A single sample gave rise to the 5 T cell receptor beta chains below, sequenced in a study of blood T cell repertoires in COVID-19. Generated by immunoSEQ multiplex PCR, the TCRdb table keeps only in-frame clones and is missing some. This table has about 220,000 clones, roughly 85% appearing once. The sequenced material came from peripheral blood. The source of these receptors is a woman at least 80 years old with acute or convalescent COVID-19.

The rearrangement uses TRBV11-3 and TRBJ2-1; D not certain. V lost 1 base to trimming and J lost 6 bases, with 16 bases between them. The CDR3 extends over 16 amino acids. The germline gives CDR1 SGHNT, CDR2 YENEEA. CDR3 sequence (DNA): TGTGCCAGCAGCTTAGCTCCTCCCCCAGTCAGCAATGAGCAGTTCTTC. It encodes CASSLAPPPVSNEQFF.

This chain links TRBV6-5 with TRBJ2-1; 8 nucleotides agree with TRBD1. From germline, CDR1 is MNHEY and CDR2 SVGAGI. Trimming at V came to 7 bases and at J to 7 bases, leaving 9 bases not matched to a gene. The CDR3 has 14 amino acids. CDR3 DNA sequence: TGTGCCAGCACCTTCGGGCAGGGGGCAAATGAGCAGTTCTTC. Protein: CASTFGQGANEQFF.

The chain employs TRBV19 and TRBJ1-1, with D tentatively TRBD1 (6 bases). The CDR3 is made up of 16 amino acids. V was cut by 3 bases and J by 1 base, with 15 bases left in between. Looked up from germline, CDR1 is LNHDA and CDR2 is SQIVND (reference sequence). Here the CDR3 DNA reads TGTGCCAGTAGTATCCCGGGCAGGGGAGAGAACACTGAAGCTTTCTTT. This translates into CASSIPGRGENTEAFF.

The gene calls are TRBV23-1 and TRBJ2-7, with D unclear. TRBV23-1 carries the ORF label, with uncertain function. V lost 3 bases to trimming and J lost 0 bases, with 24 bases between them. This CDR3 contains 19 residues. For the CDR3, the DNA is TGCGCCAGCAGTCAGCTCTACCTCCGTCGTGACTGCAGCTCCTACGAGCAGTACTTC. It translates to CASSQLYLRRDCSSYEQYF.

The rearrangement links TRBV15 to TRBJ2-7; possible D gene TRBD1, 6 bases. CDR3 length: 14 amino acids. Germline V lookup: CDR1 LNHNV, CDR2 YYDKDF (reference sequence). V was shortened by 4 bases and J by 2 bases, with 12 bases between the two germline ends. The CDR3 DNA reads TGTGCCACCAGCAAGGTGACAGGCACCTACGAGCAGTACTTC. Translation gives CATSKVTGTYEQYF.